A single sample is the source of the 13 T cell receptor beta chains below, sequenced in a study of T cell clones after liver transplantation. Produced via immunoSEQ multiplex PCR; TCRdb's table is partial and in-frame only. The data contain about 75,000 clones, approximately 81% of them singletons. The specimen was CD4+ T cells from blood, collected 48 months after liver transplant. Every receptor here comes from a human patient who received a liver transplant. Some of the T cells might come from the graft donor.

The genes are TRBV7-2 and TRBJ2-4, with 7 nucleotides matching TRBD1. This CDR3 has 17 residues. Trimming took 4 bases from V and 0 from J; bases not matched to a gene: 9. Per the germline V gene, CDR1 is SGHTA and CDR2 is FQGNSA. For the CDR3, the DNA is TGTGCCAGCAGCTCTACAGGGGTGGAGATAGCCAAAAACATTCAGTACTTC. Protein sequence: CASSSTGVEIAKNIQYF.

V and J are TRBV29-1 and TRBJ2-3; the D is unclear. From germline, CDR1 is SQVTM and CDR2 ANQGSEA. The V gene lost 2 bases and the J gene lost 0 bases, with 3 bases spanning the gap. The CDR3 has 12 residues. CDR3 sequence reads: CSVEISTDTQYF. CDR3 nucleotides: TGCAGCGTTGAAATCAGCACAGATACGCAGTATTTT.

This clone was found a few times. CDR3 coding DNA: TGTGCCAGTAGTAGAGGAGGGAGCGACAATGAGCAGTTCTTC. Its protein is CASSRGGSDNEQFF. The V gene is TRBV19, the J gene TRBJ2-1; possible D gene TRBD2, 6 bases. With 4 bases removed from V and 5 bases from J, the gap between germline ends came to 12 bases. The CDR3 spans 14 residues. Germline values: CDR1 LNHDA, CDR2 SQIVND (reference sequence).

The chain joins TRBV6-1 to TRBJ2-5; 9 positions agree with TRBD1. The CDR3 contains 15 residues. V lost 6 bases to trimming and J lost 5 bases; unmatched junction nucleotides: 10. Germline loops: CDR1 MNHNS, CDR2 SASEGT. The CDR3 region has the DNA TGTGCCAGCAGCGCCCCGGGACAGGGTCGGGAGACCCAGTACTTC. This codes for CASSAPGQGRETQYF.

This clone was observed a single time. The V call is TRBV18, the J call TRBJ1-5, with TRBD1 as a possible D gene (5 bases). Trimming pared 3 bases from V and 1 base from J, leaving 10 bases between. Germline loops: CDR1 KGHSH, CDR2 LQKENI. CDR3 length: 15 amino acids. DNA for the CDR3: TGTGCCAGCTCACCCGGGGGTTACAGCAATCAGCCCCAGCATTTT. Protein product: CASSPGGYSNQPQHF.

On this clone itself: This same CDR3 is encoded by further DNA sequences in the sample. The rearrangement links TRBV6-6 to TRBJ2-7; D unresolved. V was clipped by 7 bases and J by 0 bases, with 7 bases between them. Germline-derived CDR1 and CDR2 are MNHNY and SVGAGI (reference sequence). The CDR3 totals 12 residues. The CDR3: CASTSHSYEQYF. CDR3 bases: TGTGCCAGCACCTCCCACTCCTACGAGCAGTACTTC.

This chain connects TRBV29-1 to TRBJ2-5, with D possibly TRBD1 on 6 matching bases. There are 10 residues in the CDR3. V was clipped by 6 bases and J by 10 bases, with 12 bases between them. Per germline, CDR1 SQVTM and CDR2 ANQGSEA. The CDR3 loop is CSVVQGFQYF. CDR3 coding DNA: TGCAGCGTGGTACAGGGATTCCAGTACTTC.

The CDR3 nucleotides read TGTGCCAGCAAGTCCCGGGCCATACCGTCGAGCAATCAGCCCCAGCATTTT. Its protein is CASKSRAIPSSNQPQHF. J is TRBJ1-5 and V is TRBV27; D gene unclear. V lost 7 bases, J lost 1 base, and 20 bases lay in between. This CDR3 contains 17 residues. Germline values: CDR1 MNHEY, CDR2 SMNVEV (reference sequence).

V is TRBV5-4 and J is TRBJ1-3; D gene unclear. Germline CDR1 is SGHNT and CDR2 is YYREEE (reference sequence). CDR3 length: 15 residues. Trimming pared 0 bases from V and 0 bases from J, leaving 7 bases between. CDR3 bases: TGTGCCAGCAGCTTGGCCGGGGTCTCTGGAAACACCATATATTTT. It specifies CASSLAGVSGNTIYF.

This clone appeared once. The chain couples TRBV14 to TRBJ2-1; D unresolved. Germline CDR1 is SGHDN and CDR2 is FVKESK. V was clipped by 4 bases and J by 5 bases, with 15 bases between them. The length of the CDR3 is 15 residues. The CDR3 protein is CASSPSLGPHNEQFF. The CDR3 DNA reads TGTGCCAGCAGCCCATCCTTAGGCCCCCACAATGAGCAGTTCTTC.

V usage is TRBV5-1 and J usage is TRBJ2-1; the D gene is possibly TRBD2 (6 bases). Germline V gene lookup returns CDR1 SGHRS and CDR2 YFSETQ. This CDR3 has 14 residues. V lost 0 bases, J lost 5 bases, and 9 bases lay in between. CDR3 loop: CASSLGGAHNEQFF. The CDR3 DNA follows: TGCGCCAGCAGCTTGGGCGGGGCCCACAATGAGCAGTTCTTC.

The V call is TRBV19, the J call TRBJ2-2; TRBD1 might be the D (5 bases). V was clipped by 8 bases and J by 3 bases, with 13 bases between them. Germline-derived CDR1 and CDR2 are LNHDA and SQIVND (reference sequence). CDR3 length equals 14 residues. The CDR3 nucleotides are TGTGCCAGTGGGCGACAGAAGGACACCGGGGAGCTGTTTTTT. This translates into CASGRQKDTGELFF.

The chain joins TRBV5-1 to TRBJ2-5; D might be TRBD1 or TRBD2, each matching 5 bases. The CDR3 is made up of 14 amino acids. Germline V gene data show CDR1 as SGHRS and CDR2 as YFSETQ. Trimming shortened V by 3 bases and J by 0 bases, and 9 bases separated the two germline ends. CDR3 DNA sequence: TGCGCCAGCAGCTACGGGGCGAACCAAGAGACCCAGTACTTC. Residues: CASSYGANQETQYF.